This TCR beta chain was sequenced for a study of blood T cell repertoires in COVID-19. The germline CDR1 and CDR2 sequences are SEHNR and FQNEAQ (reference sequence). The CDR3 covers 14 residues. V was cut by 3 bases and J by 5 bases, with 10 bases left in between. The authors' processing: Amplifying reference gene primers gave estimates of nucleated cell counts. TCRdb keeps only in-frame clones here, not all; method: immunoSEQ multiplex PCR. For V, J and clone size, that table is used; D and trimming come from the DNA. Of some 70,000 clones detected, about nine tenths appear once; the ten largest clones hold less than 9%.

The J gene is TRBJ2-2, the V gene TRBV7-9, with D uncertain. This TCR derives from a young man with acute or convalescent COVID-19. Sequenced sample: peripheral blood. The CDR3: CASSFFTGTGELFF. The CDR3 nucleotides read TGTGCCAGCAGCTTTTTTACCGGGACCGGGGAGCTGTTTTTT.